This TCR beta chain derives from a study of T cell responses to AZD1222 COVID-19 vaccine. J was trimmed by 7 bases and V by 6 bases; bases with no gene match: 6. Germline CDR1 ENHRY, CDR2 SYGVKD. The CDR3 sequence is 13 residues long. The assay was immunoSEQ multiplex PCR, and TCRdb's table has in-frame clones only and misses some. This table has more than 150,000 clones, 90% to 95% appearing once. This TCR derives from an adult who received the AZD1222 COVID-19 vaccine. The J gene is TRBJ1-2, the V gene TRBV10-3, with 9 bases identical to TRBD1. The starting material was peripheral blood, obtained 28 days after the second AZD1222 dose. CDR3 amino acids: CAISPGQGGGYTF. Written as DNA, the CDR3 is TGTGCCATCAGCCCGGGACAGGGCGGTGGCTACACCTTC.